Described below is a single TCR beta chain sequence and its context. Clones were read by immunoSEQ multiplex PCR, and TCRdb kept only the in-frame ones, dropping some. This table has about 400,000 clones, 75% to 90% appearing once. CDR3 length equals 14 residues. V lost 7 bases, J lost 5 bases, and 14 bases lay in between. The germline CDR1 and CDR2 sequences are SGHTA and FQGTGA. This entry belongs to a study of blood T cell repertoires in COVID-19. Study-wide context: The cDNA or gDNA used as material had been derived from T cells, B-cell-depleted T cells, or PBMCs.

The chain employs TRBV7-3 and TRBJ2-2, with D tentatively TRBD1 (6 bases). The sequence was obtained from a woman aged 60 to 75 with COVID-19, enrolled during active disease. The sequenced sample was peripheral blood. The CDR3 region has the DNA TGTGCCAGCAAGAGGGGGTCTTCGACCGGGGAGCTGTTTTTT. Amino acid sequence: CASKRGSSTGELFF.